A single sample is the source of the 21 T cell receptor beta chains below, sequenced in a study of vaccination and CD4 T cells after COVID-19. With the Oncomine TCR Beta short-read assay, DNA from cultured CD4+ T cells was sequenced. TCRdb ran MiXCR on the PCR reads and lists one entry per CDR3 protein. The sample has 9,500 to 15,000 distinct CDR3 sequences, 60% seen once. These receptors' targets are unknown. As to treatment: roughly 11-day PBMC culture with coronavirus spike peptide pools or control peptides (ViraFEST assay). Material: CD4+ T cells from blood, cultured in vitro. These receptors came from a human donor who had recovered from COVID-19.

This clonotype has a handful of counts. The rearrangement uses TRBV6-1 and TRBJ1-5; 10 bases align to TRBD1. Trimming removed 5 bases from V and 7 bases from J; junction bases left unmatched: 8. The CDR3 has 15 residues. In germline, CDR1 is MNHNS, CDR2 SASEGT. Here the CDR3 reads CASSPDRGRGQPQHF. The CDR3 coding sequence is TGTGCCAGCAGTCCCGACAGGGGGCGCGGGCAGCCCCAGCATTTT.

CDR3 protein: CATSRILQGAEQYF. CDR3 in DNA: TGTGCCACCAGCAGAATTCTACAGGGTGCCGAGCAGTACTTC. The rearrangement joins TRBV15 to TRBJ2-7; D is perhaps TRBD1 (6 bases). Trimming took 2 bases from V and 6 from J, leaving 14 bases between them. Germline values: CDR1 LNHNV, CDR2 YYDKDF (reference sequence). The CDR3 has 14 amino acids.

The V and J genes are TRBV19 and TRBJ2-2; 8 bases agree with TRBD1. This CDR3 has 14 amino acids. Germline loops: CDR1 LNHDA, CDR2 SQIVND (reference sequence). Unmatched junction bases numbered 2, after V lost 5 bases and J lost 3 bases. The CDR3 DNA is TGTGCCAGTAGTTGGACAGGGTACACCGGGGAGCTGTTTTTT. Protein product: CASSWTGYTGELFF. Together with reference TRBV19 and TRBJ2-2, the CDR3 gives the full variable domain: DGGITQSPKYLFRKEGQNVTLSCEQNLNHDAMYWYRQDPGQGLRLIYYSQIVNDFQKGDIAEGYSVSREKKESFPLTVTSAQKNPTAFYLCASSWTGYTGELFFGEGSRLTVL.

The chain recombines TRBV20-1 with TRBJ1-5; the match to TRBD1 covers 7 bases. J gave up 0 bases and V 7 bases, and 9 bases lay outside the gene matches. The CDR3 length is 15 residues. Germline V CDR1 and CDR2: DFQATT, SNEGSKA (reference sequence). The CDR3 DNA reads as TGCAGTGGGACCCCAGGGGGAATTAGCAATCAGCCCCAGCATTTT. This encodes CSGTPGGISNQPQHF.

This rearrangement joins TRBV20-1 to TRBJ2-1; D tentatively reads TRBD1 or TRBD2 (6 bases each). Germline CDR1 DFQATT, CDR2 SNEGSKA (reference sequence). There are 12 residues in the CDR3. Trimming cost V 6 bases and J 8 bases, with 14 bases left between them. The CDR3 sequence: CSAPGGGDEQFF. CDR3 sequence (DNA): TGCAGTGCCCCCGGGGGCGGGGATGAGCAGTTCTTC.

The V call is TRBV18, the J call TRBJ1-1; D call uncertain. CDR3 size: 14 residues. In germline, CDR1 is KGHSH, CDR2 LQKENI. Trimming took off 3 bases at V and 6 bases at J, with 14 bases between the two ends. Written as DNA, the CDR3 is TGTGCCAGCTCACCGTACACCCTTGGCCCTGAAGCTTTCTTT. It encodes CASSPYTLGPEAFF.

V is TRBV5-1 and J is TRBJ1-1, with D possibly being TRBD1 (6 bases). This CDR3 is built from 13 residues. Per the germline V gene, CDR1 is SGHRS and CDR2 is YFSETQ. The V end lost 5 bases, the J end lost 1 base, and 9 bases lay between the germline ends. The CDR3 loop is CASRWGQNTEAFF. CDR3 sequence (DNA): TGCGCCAGCAGATGGGGGCAGAACACTGAAGCTTTCTTT. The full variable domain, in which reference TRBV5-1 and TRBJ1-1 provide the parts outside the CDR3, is KAGVTQTPRYLIKTRGQQVTLSCSPISGHRSVSWYQQTPGQGLQFLFEYFSETQRNKGNFPGRFSGRQFSNSRSEMNVSTLELGDSALYLCASRWGQNTEAFFGQGTRLTVV.

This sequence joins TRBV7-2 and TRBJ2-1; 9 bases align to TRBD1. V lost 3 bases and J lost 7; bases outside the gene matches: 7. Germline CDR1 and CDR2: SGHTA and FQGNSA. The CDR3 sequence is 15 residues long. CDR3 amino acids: CASSFGTGRWNEQFF. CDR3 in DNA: TGTGCCAGCAGCTTCGGGACAGGGAGATGGAATGAGCAGTTCTTC. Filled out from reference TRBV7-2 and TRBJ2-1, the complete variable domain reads GAGVSQSPSNKVTEKGKDVELRCDPISGHTALYWYRQSLGQGLEFLIYFQGNSAPDKSGLPSDRFSAERTGGSVSTLTIQRTQQEDSAVYLCASSFGTGRWNEQFFGPGTRLTVL.

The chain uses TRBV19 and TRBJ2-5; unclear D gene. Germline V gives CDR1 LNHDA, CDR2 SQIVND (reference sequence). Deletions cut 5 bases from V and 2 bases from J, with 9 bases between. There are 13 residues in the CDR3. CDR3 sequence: CASSPGPQETQYF. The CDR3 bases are TGTGCCAGTAGTCCGGGTCCTCAAGAGACCCAGTACTTC.

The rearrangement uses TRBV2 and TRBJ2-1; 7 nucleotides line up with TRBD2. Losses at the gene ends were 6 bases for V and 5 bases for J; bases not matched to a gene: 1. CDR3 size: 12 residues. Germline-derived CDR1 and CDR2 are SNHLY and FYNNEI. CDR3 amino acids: CASRGTNNEQFF. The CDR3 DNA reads TGTGCCAGCAGGGGGACTAACAATGAGCAGTTCTTC.

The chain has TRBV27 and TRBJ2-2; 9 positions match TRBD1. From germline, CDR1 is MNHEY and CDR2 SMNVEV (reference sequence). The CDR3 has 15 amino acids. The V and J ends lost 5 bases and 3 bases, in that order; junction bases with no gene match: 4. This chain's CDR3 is CASSLDRGDTGELFF. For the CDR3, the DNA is TGTGCCAGCAGTCTGGACAGGGGCGACACCGGGGAGCTGTTTTTT.

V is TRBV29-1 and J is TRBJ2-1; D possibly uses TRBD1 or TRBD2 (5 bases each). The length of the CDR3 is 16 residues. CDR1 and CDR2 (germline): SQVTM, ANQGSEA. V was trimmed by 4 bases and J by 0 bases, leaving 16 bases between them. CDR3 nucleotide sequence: TGCAGCGTTGCTTCGGGGCGTGTGAGCTCCTACAATGAGCAGTTCTTC. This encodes CSVASGRVSSYNEQFF.

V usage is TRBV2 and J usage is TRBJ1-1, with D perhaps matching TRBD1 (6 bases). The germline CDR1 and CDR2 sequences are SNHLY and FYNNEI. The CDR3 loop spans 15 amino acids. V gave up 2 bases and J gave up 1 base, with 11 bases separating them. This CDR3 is CASSETGGGNTEAFF. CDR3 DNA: TGTGCCAGCAGTGAAACGGGAGGGGGGAACACTGAAGCTTTCTTT. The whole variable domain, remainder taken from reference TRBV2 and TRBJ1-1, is EPEVTQTPSHQVTQMGQEVILRCVPISNHLYFYWYRQILGQKVEFLVSFYNNEISEKSEIFDDQFSVERPDGSNFTLKIRSTKLEDSAMYFCASSETGGGNTEAFFGQGTRLTVV.

The CDR3 loop reads CATAGLASTDTQYF. The DNA of the CDR3 is TGTGCCACGGCGGGACTAGCGAGCACAGATACGCAGTATTTT. The rearrangement links TRBV19 to TRBJ2-3; 10 nucleotides match TRBD2. CDR1 and CDR2 (germline): LNHDA, SQIVND (reference sequence). The V segment lost 10 bases and the J segment 0 bases; nucleotides outside the gene matches: 4. The CDR3 length is 14 residues. Together with reference TRBV19 and TRBJ2-3, the CDR3 gives the full variable domain: DGGITQSPKYLFRKEGQNVTLSCEQNLNHDAMYWYRQDPGQGLRLIYYSQIVNDFQKGDIAEGYSVSREKKESFPLTVTSAQKNPTAFYLCATAGLASTDTQYFGPGTRLTVL.

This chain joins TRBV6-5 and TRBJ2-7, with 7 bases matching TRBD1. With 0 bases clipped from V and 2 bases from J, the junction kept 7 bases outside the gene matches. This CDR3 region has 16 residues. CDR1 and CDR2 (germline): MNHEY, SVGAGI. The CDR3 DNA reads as TGTGCCAGCAGTTACTCCCCCTTCACAGGGGCCTACGAGCAGTACTTC. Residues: CASSYSPFTGAYEQYF.

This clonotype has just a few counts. The CDR3 nucleotides read TGCAGTGCTAGAGGAGCGGGGGGACAGGGTCAGCCCCAGCATTTT. This gives the protein CSARGAGGQGQPQHF. The chain carries TRBV20-1 and TRBJ1-5, with 9 bases aligning to TRBD1. This CDR3 region has 15 residues. After removal of 1 base from V and 6 bases from J, the junction contained 7 bases not matched to a gene. Germline-derived CDR1 and CDR2 are DFQATT and SNEGSKA (reference sequence).

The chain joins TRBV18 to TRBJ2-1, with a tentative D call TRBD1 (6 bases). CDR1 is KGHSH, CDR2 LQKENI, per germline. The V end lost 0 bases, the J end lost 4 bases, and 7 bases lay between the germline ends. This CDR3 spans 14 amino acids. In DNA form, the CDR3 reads TGTGCCAGCTCACCACCGCAGGGGTACAATGAGCAGTTCTTC. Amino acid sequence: CASSPPQGYNEQFF.

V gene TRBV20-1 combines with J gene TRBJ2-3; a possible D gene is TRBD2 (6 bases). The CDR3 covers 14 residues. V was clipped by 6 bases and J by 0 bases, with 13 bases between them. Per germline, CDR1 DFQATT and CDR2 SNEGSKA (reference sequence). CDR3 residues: CSAPGETSTDTQYF. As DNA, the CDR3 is TGCAGTGCGCCGGGGGAAACTAGCACAGATACGCAGTATTTT.

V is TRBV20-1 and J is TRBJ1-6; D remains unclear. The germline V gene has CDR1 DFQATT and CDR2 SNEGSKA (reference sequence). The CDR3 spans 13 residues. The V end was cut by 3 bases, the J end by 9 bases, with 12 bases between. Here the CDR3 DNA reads TGCAGTGCTAGGAGTTCGAGTTTTTCACCCCTCCACTTT. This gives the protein CSARSSSFSPLHF.

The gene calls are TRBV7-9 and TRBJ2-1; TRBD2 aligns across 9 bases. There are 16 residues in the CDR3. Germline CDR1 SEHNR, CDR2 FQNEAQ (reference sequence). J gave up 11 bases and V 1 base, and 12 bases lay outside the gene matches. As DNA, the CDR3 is TGTGCCAGCAGCTTAGATGGCGGGAGGGCCACTTGGAAGCAGTTCTTC. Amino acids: CASSLDGGRATWKQFF.

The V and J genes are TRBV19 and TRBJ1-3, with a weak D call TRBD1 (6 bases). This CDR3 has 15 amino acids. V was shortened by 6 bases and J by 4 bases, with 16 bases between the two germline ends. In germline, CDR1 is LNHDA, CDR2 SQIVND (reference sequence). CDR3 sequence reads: CASSRGSGAGNTIYF. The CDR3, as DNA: TGTGCCAGTAGCCGAGGATCAGGGGCAGGAAACACCATATATTTT.